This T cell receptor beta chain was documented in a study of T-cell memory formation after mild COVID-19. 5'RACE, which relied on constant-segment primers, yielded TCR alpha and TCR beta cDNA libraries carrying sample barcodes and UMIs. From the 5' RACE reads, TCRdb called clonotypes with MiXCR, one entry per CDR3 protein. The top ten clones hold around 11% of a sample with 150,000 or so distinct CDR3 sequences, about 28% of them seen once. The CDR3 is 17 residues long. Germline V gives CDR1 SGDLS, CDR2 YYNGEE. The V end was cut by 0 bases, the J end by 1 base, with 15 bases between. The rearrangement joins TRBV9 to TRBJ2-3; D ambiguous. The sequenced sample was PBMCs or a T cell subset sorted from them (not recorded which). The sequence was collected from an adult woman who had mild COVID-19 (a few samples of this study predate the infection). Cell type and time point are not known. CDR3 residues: CASSVAFATVGTDTQYF. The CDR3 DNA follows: TGTGCCAGCAGCGTAGCTTTTGCGACGGTGGGCACAGATACGCAGTATTTT. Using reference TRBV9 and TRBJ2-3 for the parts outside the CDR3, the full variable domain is DSGVTQTPKHLITATGQRVTLRCSPRSGDLSVYWYQQSLDQGLQFLIQYYNGEERAKGNILERFSAQQFPDLHSELNLSSLELGDSALYFCASSVAFATVGTDTQYFGPGTRLTVL.